This TCR beta chain was found in a study of CD8+ T cells in alopecia areata. At the level of the study: Tofacitinib continued for 6 to 18 months and was then withheld for 6 months. Percentage of affected scalp area was the basis on which treated patients' severity was scored.

The authors extracted RNA and reverse transcribed it into cDNA as the sequencing template. Produced via immunoSEQ multiplex PCR; TCRdb's table is partial and in-frame only. The sample contains around 190,000 clones, less than 70% of which appear only once. About this clone: What it binds is not known.

Broader study findings: Both scalp clonality and the expanded CD8+ clones among the top 100 showed a significant decrease with tofacitinib.

V gave up 3 bases and J gave up 4 bases, with 8 bases separating them. The CDR3 runs 13 residues. Germline V CDR1 and CDR2: SNHLY, FYNNEI. Treatment given: oral pan-JAK inhibitor, 5-10 mg twice daily. This chain uses TRBV2 with TRBJ2-3; unclear D gene. Specimen: CD4+ T cells sorted from blood, collected at approximately week 50, from a patient treated with tofacitinib. The TCR comes from a human donor with alopecia areata. CDR3 bases: TGTGCCAGCAGTGAGTGGGCGGCAGATACGCAGTATTTT. Its protein is CASSEWAADTQYF.